A single sample gave rise to the 27 T cell receptor beta chains below, sequenced in a study of blood T cell repertoires in COVID-19. TCRdb's copy holds only in-frame clones and misses some; the assay was immunoSEQ multiplex PCR. This table has approximately 210,000 clones, approximately 82% appearing once. Material for sequencing was peripheral blood. The receptors shown here come from an older woman with active or convalescent COVID-19.

The chain uses TRBV19 and TRBJ2-3; the D is unclear. The CDR3 runs to 15 residues. Trimming left V 2 bases short and J 0 bases short, with 9 bases between. Germline CDR1 is LNHDA and CDR2 is SQIVND (reference sequence). Written as DNA, the CDR3 is TGTGCCAGTAGTATATTACCCGGGAGCACAGATACGCAGTATTTT. As protein: CASSILPGSTDTQYF.

The chain links TRBV11-2 to TRBJ2-7, with D possibly TRBD2 on 5 matching bases. Germline CDR1 SGHAT, CDR2 FQNNGV. V gave up 5 bases and J gave up 7 bases, with 18 bases separating them. This CDR3 is built from 14 residues. The CDR3 is CASSTDVGSGEQYF. DNA for the CDR3: TGTGCCAGCAGCACAGACGTTGGGTCGGGGGAGCAGTACTTC.

The chain employs TRBV10-3 and TRBJ1-1; a weak D match, TRBD1 (6 bases). The CDR3 consists of 14 residues. The ends were cut back, 0 bases at V and 7 bases at J, with 12 bases in the middle. The germline V gene has CDR1 ENHRY and CDR2 SYGVKD. The CDR3 reads CAISESGRGLEAFF. The CDR3 DNA reads TGTGCCATCAGTGAGTCGGGCAGGGGCCTTGAAGCTTTCTTT.

V usage is TRBV9 and J usage is TRBJ1-2; a weak D match, TRBD1 (5 bases). Germline V lookup: CDR1 SGDLS, CDR2 YYNGEE. The germline V and J ends were trimmed by 3 bases and 8 bases, with 11 bases remaining between them. This CDR3 has 12 amino acids. The CDR3 protein is CASSAATEGYTF. In DNA, the CDR3 is TGTGCCAGCAGCGCGGCGACAGAAGGCTACACCTTC.

This chain links TRBV23-1 with TRBJ1-1; 10 nucleotides agree with TRBD1. TRBV23-1 carries the ORF label, with uncertain function. The CDR3 totals 16 residues. V shed 2 bases and J 5 bases; nucleotides not matched to a gene: 8. This CDR3 is CASSQEGGQGLTEAFF. The CDR3, as DNA: TGCGCCAGCAGTCAAGAGGGGGGACAGGGGTTAACTGAAGCTTTCTTT.

The chain joins TRBV18 to TRBJ1-1; D might be TRBD1 (6 bases). V dropped 2 bases and J dropped 6 bases, with 13 bases sitting between them. This CDR3 is built from 14 residues. The germline V gene encodes CDR1 KGHSH and CDR2 LQKENI. The CDR3 DNA reads as TGTGCCAGCTCACCAGGGGGGGGCGACGCTGAAGCTTTCTTT. Translated: CASSPGGGDAEAFF.

This chain connects TRBV18 to TRBJ2-3; D remains ambiguous. CDR3 size: 16 residues. With 3 bases removed from V and 3 bases from J, the gap between germline ends came to 16 bases. The germline CDR1 and CDR2 sequences are KGHSH and LQKENI. CDR3 protein: CASSPRLASGTDTQYF. DNA for the CDR3: TGTGCCAGCTCACCGCGCCTGGCCTCCGGGACAGATACGCAGTATTTT.

This clone was picked up one time. The V and J genes are TRBV12-5 and TRBJ1-1, with unresolved D. The CDR3 totals 10 residues. V lost 0 bases and J lost 12, with 5 bases in between. CDR1 LGHNT and CDR2 FRNRAP come from the germline V gene. CDR3 nucleotides: TGTGCTAGTGGTTTGGTACATCCTTTCTTT. Translating it yields CASGLVHPFF. Looking up the rest from reference TRBV12-5 and TRBJ1-1 gives the full variable domain: DARVTQTPRHKVTEMGQEVTMRCQPILGHNTVFWYRQTMMQGLELLAYFRNRAPLDDSGMPKDRFSAEMPDATLATLKIQPSEPRDSAVYFCASGLVHPFFGQGTRLTVV.

The rearrangement links TRBV12-3 or TRBV12-4 to TRBJ1-1, with TRBD1 as a possible D gene (5 bases). The germline V and J ends were trimmed by 7 bases and 3 bases, with 12 bases remaining between them. CDR3 size: 13 residues. CDR3 loop: CASTLLQDTEAFF. CDR3 bases: TGTGCCAGCACTCTTTTACAGGACACTGAAGCTTTCTTT.

The CDR3 sequence is CASSPTGGRGETQYF. DNA for the CDR3: TGTGCCAGCTCACCAACAGGGGGACGTGGGGAGACCCAGTACTTC. V usage is TRBV18 and J usage is TRBJ2-5; 8 nucleotides match TRBD1. The trim removed 2 bases at V and 5 bases at J, leaving 7 bases unmatched. This CDR3 comprises 15 residues. Germline V lookup: CDR1 KGHSH, CDR2 LQKENI.

V usage is TRBV7-8 and J usage is TRBJ1-5; no clear D. V shed 1 base and J shed 4 bases, with 17 bases lying between them. The CDR3 runs 17 residues. Germline CDR1 SGHVS, CDR2 FQNEAQ. The CDR3 region is CASSLGRLGMLNQPQHF. CDR3 bases: TGTGCCAGCAGCTTAGGACGGCTCGGGATGCTAAATCAGCCCCAGCATTTT.

The chain links TRBV30 to TRBJ2-1; D perhaps matches TRBD1 (5 bases). The CDR3 consists of 15 residues. V lost 0 bases, J lost 1 base, and 10 bases lay in between. Germline V CDR1 and CDR2: GTSNPN, SVGIG (reference sequence). The CDR3 region has the DNA TGTGCCTGGAGTGTAAGGGGCTCTTCCTACAATGAGCAGTTCTTC. Translation: CAWSVRGSSYNEQFF. Using reference TRBV30 and TRBJ2-1 for the parts outside the CDR3, the full variable domain is SQTIHQWPATLVQPVGSPLSLECTVEGTSNPNLYWYRQAAGRGLQLLFYSVGIGQISSEVPQNLSASRPQDRQFILSSKKLLLSDSGFYLCAWSVRGSSYNEQFFGPGTRLTVL.

The CDR3 protein is CASTPFVQGEQYF. The CDR3 DNA reads TGTGCCAGCACCCCGTTTGTACAGGGCGAGCAGTACTTC. The V and J genes are TRBV12-3 or TRBV12-4 and TRBJ2-7, with a tentative D call TRBD1 (6 bases). The V end lost 7 bases, the J end lost 6 bases, and 16 bases lay between the germline ends. This CDR3 is 13 amino acids long.

This clone was seen just once. The chain recombines TRBV3-1 (or the pseudogene TRBV3-2) with TRBJ2-1, with 11 bases identical to TRBD2. Trimming took 0 bases from V and 12 from J; bases not matched to a gene: 10. The CDR3 sequence is 16 residues long. Germline V lookup: CDR1 LGHDT, CDR2 YNNKEL (reference sequence). As DNA, the CDR3 is TGTGCCAGCAGCCAAGATCTACTAGCGGGAGATTTCGGGCAGTTCTTC. It encodes CASSQDLLAGDFGQFF.

The chain carries TRBV6-5 and TRBJ1-5; maybe TRBD1 (5 bases). The CDR3 consists of 14 residues. The germline V gene has CDR1 MNHEY and CDR2 SVGAGI. V lost 5 bases, J lost 6 bases, and 14 bases lay in between. CDR3 in DNA: TGTGCCAGCAGTCCGACGGGGGGTGGTCAGCCCCAGCATTTT. As protein: CASSPTGGGQPQHF.

V is TRBV23-1 and J is TRBJ1-2; TRBD1 might be the D (5 bases). TRBV23-1 qualifies as an ORF whose function is uncertain. The CDR3 has 17 residues. The V end lost 2 bases, the J end lost 5 bases, and 21 bases lay between the germline ends. The CDR3 region has the DNA TGCGCCAGCAGTCAAAAAGGGACTCCGTGGGGAAAGTATGGCTACACCTTC. This encodes CASSQKGTPWGKYGYTF.

This rearrangement joins TRBV7-2 to TRBJ1-5, with D perhaps TRBD1 (6 bases). V lost 5 bases and J 0 bases, leaving 20 bases between the germline ends. Germline V gene lookup returns CDR1 SGHTA and CDR2 FQGNSA. This CDR3 has 18 amino acids. CDR3 residues: CASSLRGAHIYSNQPQHF. The CDR3 bases are TGTGCCAGCAGCCTTCGGGGGGCTCATATTTATAGCAATCAGCCCCAGCATTTT.

V usage is TRBV25-1 and J usage is TRBJ1-2, with 8 bases matching TRBD1. Germline lookup yields CDR1 MGHDK and CDR2 SYGVNS. After removal of 7 bases from V and 3 bases from J, the junction contained 7 bases not matched to a gene. The CDR3 is 14 residues long. CDR3 sequence (DNA): TGTGCCAGCATTCAGGCAGGGGGCGACTATGGCTACACCTTC. Translation: CASIQAGGDYGYTF.

The rearrangement links TRBV10-3 to TRBJ1-2; tentative D call: TRBD1 (6 bases). Trimming stripped 8 bases from V and 7 bases from J, with 14 bases between. The germline V gene has CDR1 ENHRY and CDR2 SYGVKD. This CDR3 has 12 residues. CDR3 region: CAIRGAVSGYTF. The CDR3 bases are TGTGCCATCCGGGGGGCAGTGTCTGGCTACACCTTC.

This clone was picked up a small number of times. The rearrangement joins TRBV10-3 to TRBJ1-4; D is possibly TRBD1 (5 bases). This CDR3 contains 13 residues. The V gene's germline CDR1 is ENHRY and CDR2 SYGVKD. The V gene lost 7 bases and the J gene lost 6 bases, with 12 bases spanning the gap. DNA of the CDR3: TGTGCCATCAATCAGGGTAAAGATGAAAAACTGTTTTTT. Its translation: CAINQGKDEKLFF.

This rearrangement joins TRBV9 to TRBJ1-2; D gene unclear. Deletions cut 0 bases from V and 8 bases from J, with 11 bases between. CDR3 length: 13 residues. Per germline, CDR1 SGDLS and CDR2 YYNGEE. CDR3 nucleotide sequence: TGTGCCAGCAGCGTAGGAGGGTTCGGCGGCTACACCTTC. Its protein product is CASSVGGFGGYTF.

This rearrangement joins TRBV7-9 to TRBJ1-1; D gene uncertain. The CDR3 extends over 13 amino acids. Germline V gives CDR1 SEHNR, CDR2 FQNEAQ (reference sequence). V dropped 3 bases and J dropped 5 bases, with 10 bases sitting between them. DNA for the CDR3: TGTGCCAGCAGCTTTTACGGGGATACTGAAGCTTTCTTT. Its protein is CASSFYGDTEAFF.

The chain employs TRBV19 and TRBJ2-1; 10 bases are shared with TRBD2. Losses at the gene ends were 5 bases for V and 4 bases for J; bases not matched to a gene: 5. CDR3 length equals 15 residues. Germline values: CDR1 LNHDA, CDR2 SQIVND (reference sequence). This CDR3 is CASSARTSGYNEQFF. CDR3 in DNA: TGTGCCAGTAGTGCTAGGACTAGCGGTTACAATGAGCAGTTCTTC.

The rearrangement joins TRBV29-1 to TRBJ2-5, with TRBD1 as a possible D gene (5 bases). V lost 6 bases and J 5 bases, leaving 10 bases between the germline ends. The germline V gene has CDR1 SQVTM and CDR2 ANQGSEA. The CDR3 has 11 residues. The CDR3 DNA is TGCAGCGTGGGGCAGGGCGAGACCCAGTACTTC. It yields the protein CSVGQGETQYF.

The chain is built from TRBV11-3 and TRBJ2-7; a weak D match, TRBD2 (6 bases). Between the trimmed V and J ends, which lost 4 bases and 0 bases, there was a span of 22 bases. The length of the CDR3 is 18 residues. Germline V gene lookup returns CDR1 SGHNT and CDR2 YENEEA. The CDR3 is CASSWASATFRVSYEQYF. CDR3 coding DNA: TGTGCCAGCAGCTGGGCTAGCGCAACTTTCAGGGTCTCCTACGAGCAGTACTTC.

The chain uses TRBV28 and TRBJ2-5; TRBD2 agrees at 8 bases. This CDR3 has 16 residues. V gave up 3 bases and J gave up 5 bases; unmatched junction bases: 11. Germline CDR1 MDHEN, CDR2 SYDVKM. The DNA for the CDR3 is TGTGCCAGCAGTTTGAGTATAGCGGGAACGCTTGAGACCCAGTACTTC. It specifies CASSLSIAGTLETQYF.

The chain links TRBV4-3 to TRBJ2-7, with 10 bases matching TRBD2. Germline values: CDR1 LGHNA, CDR2 YSLEER. CDR3 length equals 17 residues. The V segment lost 1 base and the J segment 6 bases; nucleotides outside the gene matches: 12. The chain's CDR3 is CASSQAAVASGGGEQYF. For the CDR3, the DNA is TGCGCCAGCAGCCAAGCTGCCGTGGCTAGCGGGGGAGGCGAGCAGTACTTC.